The 5 T cell receptor beta chains given below trace back to one sample, sequenced in a study of blood T cell repertoires in COVID-19. TCRdb's table, derived via immunoSEQ multiplex PCR, lists solely in-frame clones and lacks some. The sample lists a few hundred thousand clones; approximately 86% were seen once. Sequences were obtained from peripheral blood. The source of these receptors is a woman in her sixties or seventies with COVID-19, enrolled during active disease.

On this clone: In the same sample, other DNA sequences code for this CDR3. The CDR3 bases are TGCGCCAGCAGCCCCGGGACAGGGCGGGGTGAAAAACTGTTTTTT. It yields the protein CASSPGTGRGEKLFF. This sequence joins TRBV5-1 and TRBJ1-4, with 9 bases that match TRBD1. The junction had 8 bases not matched to a gene; V was cut back by 4 bases and J by 7 bases. The germline CDR1 and CDR2 sequences are SGHRS and YFSETQ. The CDR3 length is 15 residues.

The genes are TRBV30 and TRBJ2-7, with 9 bases matching TRBD2. With 2 bases clipped from V and 5 bases from J, the junction kept 4 bases outside the gene matches. Germline V lookup: CDR1 GTSNPN, CDR2 SVGIG (reference sequence). The CDR3 runs to 13 residues. The CDR3 sequence: CAWSTGTSHEQYF. The CDR3 DNA follows: TGTGCCTGGAGTACCGGGACTAGCCACGAGCAGTACTTC. Variable domain in full (rest from reference TRBV30 and TRBJ2-7): SQTIHQWPATLVQPVGSPLSLECTVEGTSNPNLYWYRQAAGRGLQLLFYSVGIGQISSEVPQNLSASRPQDRQFILSSKKLLLSDSGFYLCAWSTGTSHEQYFGPGTRLTVT.

CDR3 DNA sequence: TGTGCCAGCAGCCGCCTTCAGGGGGCGAGCAATCAGCCCCAGCATTTT. This translates into CASSRLQGASNQPQHF. This chain uses TRBV28 with TRBJ1-5; TRBD1 matches at 8 bases. The length of the CDR3 is 16 residues. With 6 bases clipped from V and 1 base from J, the junction kept 8 bases outside the gene matches. In germline, CDR1 is MDHEN, CDR2 SYDVKM. Supplemented by reference TRBV28 and TRBJ1-5, the full variable domain reads DVKVTQSSRYLVKRTGEKVFLECVQDMDHENMFWYRQDPGLGLRLIYFSYDVKMKEKGDIPEGYSVSREKKERFSLILESASTNQTSMYLCASSRLQGASNQPQHFGDGTRLSIL.

The rearrangement uses TRBV3-1 (or the pseudogene TRBV3-2) and TRBJ2-5; D is undetermined. Per the germline V gene, CDR1 is LGHDT and CDR2 is YNNKEL (reference sequence). V shed 1 base and J shed 5 bases, with 14 bases lying between them. This CDR3 spans 15 amino acids. The chain's CDR3 is CASSQGIPQRETQYF. As DNA, the CDR3 is TGTGCCAGCAGCCAAGGCATCCCCCAACGGGAGACCCAGTACTTC.

The sample holds one count of this clone. V is TRBV30 and J is TRBJ1-1; 8 positions agree with TRBD1. The CDR3 is 14 residues long. Germline loops: CDR1 GTSNPN, CDR2 SVGIG (reference sequence). V trimming: 1 base; J trimming: 6 bases; junction bases outside the gene matches: 7. The CDR3 loop is CAWSARRDRPEAFF. The CDR3 DNA reads TGTGCCTGGAGTGCCCGGAGGGACAGGCCTGAAGCTTTCTTT.